Listed here are 23 T cell receptor beta chains from one sample, sequenced in a study of blood T cell repertoires in COVID-19. The method was immunoSEQ multiplex PCR; TCRdb's version includes in-frame clones alone and lacks a portion of them. Of roughly 250,000 clones in the sample, around 82% are singletons; the top ten hold roughly 0.94%. Material: peripheral blood. The receptors here all came from a human donor with COVID-19, enrolled during active disease. The donor label of this sample is uncertain.

The count of this clone is one. The CDR3 loop is CASSFSGTRALNEQFF. The DNA for the CDR3 is TGTGCCAGCAGCTTCTCCGGGACTAGAGCTCTTAATGAGCAGTTCTTC. This chain uses TRBV7-3 with TRBJ2-1; 8 nucleotides line up with TRBD2. The CDR3 runs to 16 residues. V dropped 3 bases and J dropped 7; count of bases not matched to a gene: 11. Germline values: CDR1 SGHTA, CDR2 FQGTGA.

The chain has TRBV7-8 and TRBJ2-3, with 9 bases lining up with TRBD2. Germline loops: CDR1 SGHVS, CDR2 FQNEAQ. The ends lost 5 bases at V and 6 bases at J; junction bases unmatched: 18. The CDR3 sequence is 18 residues long. Here the CDR3 DNA reads TGTGCCAGCAGCCTAAACCCGGCCTGGCGGGGGGGGTGGGATACGCAGTATTTT. Protein product: CASSLNPAWRGGWDTQYF.

The gene calls are TRBV9 and TRBJ2-1, with 11 nucleotides matching TRBD2. Unmatched junction bases numbered 9, after V lost 4 bases and J lost 3 bases. The CDR3 loop spans 17 amino acids. Germline V CDR1 and CDR2: SGDLS, YYNGEE. The CDR3 bases are TGTGCCAGCAGCCCCCAACCGGGACTAGCGGTCTACAATGAGCAGTTCTTC. It yields the protein CASSPQPGLAVYNEQFF.

The chain has TRBV2 and TRBJ2-7; 12 positions match TRBD1. With V trimmed by 5 bases and J by 6 bases, 5 bases remained unmatched. There are 14 residues in the CDR3. Germline V gene data show CDR1 as SNHLY and CDR2 as FYNNEI. CDR3 sequence (DNA): TGTGCCAGCAGTACCGGGACAGGGGGCGCCGAGCAGTACTTC. The encoded protein is CASSTGTGGAEQYF.

Of note for this clone: The sample has other DNA sequences that encode this CDR3 too. The rearrangement links TRBV7-2 to TRBJ1-5; D may be TRBD1 (5 bases). The germline V and J ends were trimmed by 3 bases and 6 bases, with 9 bases remaining between them. The CDR3 extends over 13 amino acids. The germline V gene has CDR1 SGHTA and CDR2 FQGNSA. The CDR3 region has the DNA TGTGCCAGCAGCTTGACGGGGGGTCAGCCCCAGCATTTT. It translates to CASSLTGGQPQHF.

CDR3 protein: CASSVGTSGGTDTQYF. In DNA form, the CDR3 reads TGCGCCAGCAGCGTCGGGACTAGCGGGGGCACAGATACGCAGTATTTT. This chain uses TRBV5-1 with TRBJ2-3; TRBD2 aligns across 13 bases. The junction had 3 bases not matched to a gene; V was cut back by 4 bases and J by 1 base. The CDR3 has 16 amino acids. Germline V gene data show CDR1 as SGHRS and CDR2 as YFSETQ.

In this sample, this clone turned up a few times. The CDR3 nucleotides read TGTGCCAGCAGCTCACTACAGGGGGCGGGAACCGGGGAGCTGTTTTTT. Translated, it gives CASSSLQGAGTGELFF. V gene TRBV9 combines with J gene TRBJ2-2; 9 bases are shared with TRBD1. With V trimmed by 4 bases and J by 5 bases, 9 bases remained unmatched. Germline V CDR1 and CDR2: SGDLS, YYNGEE. CDR3 length: 16 amino acids.

This chain links TRBV7-2 with TRBJ1-4; a weak D match, TRBD1 (6 bases). The CDR3 sequence is 15 residues long. The V and J ends lost 0 bases and 5 bases respectively, with 10 bases between them. From germline, CDR1 is SGHTA and CDR2 FQGNSA. The CDR3 reads CASSLATGQNEKLFF. CDR3 sequence (DNA): TGTGCCAGCAGCTTAGCAACAGGGCAAAATGAAAAACTGTTTTTT.

The rearrangement links TRBV28 to TRBJ1-5; D possibly corresponds to TRBD1 (5 bases). The CDR3 consists of 16 residues. Trimming left V 5 bases short and J 0 bases short, with 14 bases between. Germline V gene lookup returns CDR1 MDHEN and CDR2 SYDVKM. In DNA, the CDR3 is TGTGCCAGCAGTGGATACAGGCCCTATAGCAATCAGCCCCAGCATTTT. It encodes CASSGYRPYSNQPQHF.

The chain is built from TRBV5-1 and TRBJ2-3; D remains ambiguous. The V gene's germline CDR1 is SGHRS and CDR2 YFSETQ. V lost 3 bases and J 3 bases, leaving 5 bases between the germline ends. This CDR3 contains 12 residues. The CDR3 region has the DNA TGCGCCAGCAGCTCCGGGACAGATACGCAGTATTTT. Its protein product is CASSSGTDTQYF.

The rearrangement joins TRBV5-6 to TRBJ2-5; 8 bases are shared with TRBD2. The germline CDR1 and CDR2 sequences are SGHDT and YYEEEE. This CDR3 spans 15 amino acids. Losses at the gene ends were 0 bases for V and 4 bases for J; bases not matched to a gene: 5. CDR3 sequence reads: CASSLASGSGETQYF. The CDR3 DNA is TGTGCCAGCAGCTTGGCGAGCGGGAGCGGAGAGACCCAGTACTTC.

The V gene is TRBV3-1 (or the pseudogene TRBV3-2), the J gene TRBJ1-6; TRBD1 is a possible D gene (6 bases). Trimming stripped 2 bases from V and 7 bases from J, with 6 bases between. This CDR3 is built from 13 residues. Germline lookup yields CDR1 LGHDT and CDR2 YNNKEL (reference sequence). CDR3 coding DNA: TGTGCCAGCAGCCAACAGGGGAATTCACCCCTCCACTTT. Protein sequence: CASSQQGNSPLHF.

The chain links TRBV7-2 to TRBJ1-6; D uncertain. Trimming stripped 3 bases from V and 7 bases from J, with 10 bases between. Germline V gene lookup returns CDR1 SGHTA and CDR2 FQGNSA. The CDR3 totals 14 residues. CDR3 sequence: CASSLKHSNSPLHF. Here the CDR3 DNA reads TGTGCCAGCAGCTTGAAACATAGCAATTCACCCCTCCACTTT.

This clone occurred once. The chain links TRBV15 to TRBJ2-3; 13 positions match TRBD2. J lost 9 bases, V lost 0 bases, and 3 bases had no gene match. CDR3 length: 15 residues. Germline V gene lookup returns CDR1 LNHNV and CDR2 YYDKDF (reference sequence). The CDR3 protein is CATSRDGTSGATQYF. The CDR3 DNA reads TGTGCCACCAGCAGAGATGGGACTAGCGGGGCCACGCAGTATTTT. The full variable domain, rest sourced from reference TRBV15 and TRBJ2-3, is DAMVIQNPRYQVTQFGKPVTLSCSQTLNHNVMYWYQQKSSQAPKLLFHYYDKDFNNEADTPDNFQSRRPNTSFCFLDIRSPGLGDTAMYLCATSRDGTSGATQYFGPGTRLTVL.

V is TRBV18 and J is TRBJ1-2; D is perhaps TRBD1 (6 bases). CDR1 and CDR2 from the germline V gene are KGHSH and LQKENI. The CDR3 is 14 amino acids. With 6 bases removed from V and 4 bases from J, the gap between germline ends came to 15 bases. The CDR3 DNA is TGTGCCAGCTCGCCCGACAGGCTCGGCTATGGCTACACCTTC. Translating gives CASSPDRLGYGYTF. Filled out from reference TRBV18 and TRBJ1-2, the complete variable domain reads NAGVMQNPRHLVRRRGQEARLRCSPMKGHSHVYWYRQLPEEGLKFMVYLQKENIIDESGMPKERFSAEFPKEGPSILRIQQVVRGDSAAYFCASSPDRLGYGYTFGSGTRLTVV.

The genes are TRBV7-3 and TRBJ1-2; possible D gene TRBD1, 6 bases. The V gene's germline CDR1 is SGHTA and CDR2 FQGTGA. The CDR3 covers 13 residues. V lost 5 bases to trimming and J lost 7 bases, with 14 bases between them. In nucleotides, the CDR3 is TGTGCCAGCAGCCCGAGCACAGGGACTGGCTACACCTTC. Translating gives CASSPSTGTGYTF. Variable domain in full (rest from reference TRBV7-3 and TRBJ1-2): GAGVSQTPSNKVTEKGKYVELRCDPISGHTALYWYRQSLGQGPEFLIYFQGTGAADDSGLPNDRFFAVRPEGSVSTLKIQRTERGDSAVYLCASSPSTGTGYTFGSGTRLTVV.

The V call is TRBV3-1 (or the pseudogene TRBV3-2), the J call TRBJ2-3; D unclear. Trimming took off 1 base at V and 2 bases at J, with 13 bases between the two ends. The CDR3 loop spans 16 amino acids. Germline V CDR1 and CDR2: LGHDT, YNNKEL (reference sequence). CDR3: CASSQALILDTDTQYF. The CDR3 DNA sequence: TGTGCCAGCAGCCAAGCTCTCATCCTAGACACAGATACGCAGTATTTT.

The chain employs TRBV5-8 and TRBJ1-5; weak D call: TRBD1 (6 bases). Per the germline V gene, CDR1 is SGHTS and CDR2 is YDEGEE. This CDR3 region has 15 residues. V lost 4 bases to trimming and J lost 9 bases, with 20 bases between them. The CDR3 nucleotides are TGTGCCAGCAGCGCTATCGGGACACGGCAAGGGCCCCAGCATTTT. Its protein product is CASSAIGTRQGPQHF.

The J gene is TRBJ1-1, the V gene TRBV6-4; D unclear. The V gene's germline CDR1 is MRHNA and CDR2 SNTAGT. V lost 6 bases and J 11 bases, leaving 22 bases between the germline ends. The CDR3 totals 14 residues. The CDR3 DNA follows: TGTGCCAGCAGAGACCGGGAGGCCCGGGGTGCGGCTTTCTTT. Its translation: CASRDREARGAAFF.

The chain carries TRBV6-5 and TRBJ1-2, with a possible D match to TRBD1 (6 bases). V lost 5 bases and J 5 bases, leaving 15 bases between the germline ends. The length of the CDR3 is 14 residues. The germline V gene has CDR1 MNHEY and CDR2 SVGAGI. CDR3 in DNA: TGTGCCAGCAGTCCGGGGAGGGGGGCGTATGGCTACACCTTC. Translated, it gives CASSPGRGAYGYTF.

This clone was recorded only once. This sequence joins TRBV7-3 and TRBJ2-3; 10 bases are shared with TRBD2. Trimming at V came to 5 bases and at J to 1 base, leaving 3 bases not matched to a gene. This CDR3 is built from 15 residues. The V gene's germline CDR1 is SGHTA and CDR2 FQGTGA. In DNA form, the CDR3 reads TGTGCCAGCAGCGCAGGACTAGCGGGCACAGATACGCAGTATTTT. Residues: CASSAGLAGTDTQYF.

This clone was seen a handful of times. The chain is built from TRBV5-8 and TRBJ1-2; no firm D call. The CDR3 is 14 amino acids. V was shortened by 4 bases and J by 3 bases, with 13 bases between the two germline ends. CDR1 and CDR2 from the germline V gene are SGHTS and YDEGEE. The CDR3, as DNA: TGTGCCAGCAGCCCAACCCGCACAGACTATGGCTACACCTTC. This sequence encodes CASSPTRTDYGYTF.

A single count supports this clone. J is TRBJ2-5 and V is TRBV21-1; TRBD2, the table's D call, lacks a check against the DNA. TRBV21-1 is marked as a pseudogene. The CDR3 is 15 amino acids. The CDR3 DNA is TGTGCCAGCAGCCCAGGGACTAGCACGTCAGGGACCCAGTACTTC. This translates into CASSPGTSTSGTQYF.